Included here is one TCR beta chain sequence, with context. Its antigen is not identified. This sample was included in a study of cytomegalovirus exposure and HLA in healthy donors. Study as a whole: Earlier work reported approximately 100 million unique TCR beta sequences from about 180 million T cells. Points from the study as a whole: TCR beta V- and J-gene trimming, according to a later analysis, was linked to a missense DCLRE1C variant. One later analysis reportedly identified an Asian-associated ancestry cluster that showed fewer N-insertions than the approximately 700-donor mean.

The length of the CDR3 is 10 residues. Trimming left V 5 bases short and J 6 bases short, with 6 bases between. Per the germline V gene, CDR1 is DFQATT and CDR2 is SNEGSKA (reference sequence). Nominally healthy donors were sampled, though unrecorded immune exposures were likely. PCR primers comprised 60 Vbeta and 13 Jbeta primers. Sequencing used immunoSEQ multiplex PCR; TCRdb keeps in-frame clones, though not all of them. The sample yields 200,000 or so clones, 65% to 85% seen once. The sample was PBMCs. The chain has TRBV20-1 and TRBJ2-3; no definite D call. The TCR originated in a woman in her 30s in good health and CMV-seropositive. CDR3 in DNA: TGCAGTGCTGAGGTGGATACGCAGTATTTT. Protein product: CSAEVDTQYF.